A single sample gave rise to the 4 T cell receptor beta chains below, sequenced in a study of shared clonotypes between healthy human individuals. Sequencing used immunoSEQ multiplex PCR; TCRdb keeps in-frame clones, though not all of them. The profile covers about 1.5 million clones, with approximately 98% appearing a single time and roughly 0.45% taken by the ten largest. Sample: naive CD4+ T cells sorted from blood. Subset here: CD45RA+ positively selected. Every receptor here comes from a man aged 25-40 years in good health.

The chain is built from TRBV5-1 and TRBJ2-1; TRBD2 is a possible D gene (7 bases). Trimming stripped 4 bases from V and 10 bases from J, with 24 bases between. Germline CDR1 is SGHRS and CDR2 is YFSETQ. This CDR3 comprises 16 residues. CDR3 nucleotide sequence: TGCGCCAGCAGCCCGGCGGGGGCCTCTAACGGCGCAGAGCAGTTCTTC. It is translated as CASSPAGASNGAEQFF.

This clone showed up just once. This rearrangement joins TRBV11-2 to TRBJ2-3, with D unclear. The CDR3 runs 13 residues. Germline CDR1 reads SGHAT; CDR2 reads FQNNGV. V was clipped by 3 bases and J by 6 bases, with 10 bases between them. The CDR3 here is CASSFDVSDTQYF. In DNA form, the CDR3 reads TGTGCCAGCAGCTTCGACGTTTCCGATACGCAGTATTTT.

V usage is TRBV28 and J usage is TRBJ1-1; D not resolved. This CDR3 has 14 residues. The V gene's germline CDR1 is MDHEN and CDR2 SYDVKM. Trimming took off 5 bases at V and 5 bases at J, with 15 bases between the two ends. DNA of the CDR3: TGTGCCAGCAGTCCTCTCATATCGGGAACTGAAGCTTTCTTT. This codes for CASSPLISGTEAFF.

V gene TRBV18 combines with J gene TRBJ2-1, with TRBD2 identical over 9 bases. After removal of 1 base from V and 5 bases from J, the junction contained 3 bases not matched to a gene. Germline CDR1 and CDR2: KGHSH and LQKENI. The CDR3 runs to 15 residues. In DNA, the CDR3 is TGTGCCAGCTCACCACAGCGGGAGGACCACAATGAGCAGTTCTTC. This translates into CASSPQREDHNEQFF.